These 9 T cell receptor beta chains originate from one sample sequenced in a study of T cells in women clearing cervical HPV infection listed by TCRdb under 2018. Libraries were built with the immunoSEQ multiplex PCR assay. The source is immuneACCESS, and TCRdb retained only in-frame sequences with V and J called. Part of the clones is not carried over; for the studies checked, unresolved V genes explain less than half of this, and the remainder is unexplained. This sample's table has entries for 20,000 to 25,000 clones. The ten largest clones add up to just over 6% of the sample. Source material: blood buffy coat. All receptors come from a woman between 18 and 69 years old with a cervical HPV16 infection that either progressed to CIN3+ or cleared (not recorded which).

Points on this clone: Read coverage stops 3 residues before the CDR3 terminus; the germline J gene supplies the remainder. The chain couples TRBV7-3 to TRBJ2-1; 7 bases map to TRBD2. Germline assignment: CDR1 SGHTA and CDR2 FQGTGA. This CDR3 is 15 amino acids long. V was pared by 3 bases and J by 6 bases, with 8 bases of the junction left unmatched. The CDR3 is CASSFSGRESNEQFF. The DNA read from the CDR3 is TGTGCCAGCAGCTTTTCTGGGCGGGAGTCCAATGAG.

As to this clone: The observed sequence ends 3 residues before the CDR3 terminus, with the missing tail filled in from the germline J gene. The sample has other DNA sequences that encode this CDR3 too. The V gene is TRBV20-1, the J gene TRBJ1-6; 8 bases are a match to TRBD1. CDR3 length equals 18 residues. The V segment lost 3 bases and the J segment 7 bases; nucleotides outside the gene matches: 17. CDR1 and CDR2 (germline): DFQATT, SNEGSKA (reference sequence). The CDR3 reads CSARARQGARTPNSPLHF. CDR3 bases read: TGCAGTGCTAGGGCAAGGCAGGGGGCGAGAACCCCCAATTCACCC.

Regarding this clone: Read data end 3 residues before the CDR3 end; the end is taken from the germline J gene. The chain combines TRBV19 with TRBJ1-2, with D unresolved. CDR1 is LNHDA, CDR2 SQIVND, per germline (reference sequence). This CDR3 has 16 amino acids. The covered CDR3 bases are TGTGCCAGTAGTATAGGCCTCCTAGCGGGCCACTACGAC. Amino acid sequence: CASSIGLLAGHYD. The full CDR3 protein is CASSIGLLAGHYDYTF. Full variable domain (outside the CDR3, taken from reference TRBV19 and TRBJ1-2): DGGITQSPKYLFRKEGQNVTLSCEQNLNHDAMYWYRQDPGQGLRLIYYSQIVNDFQKGDIAEGYSVSREKKESFPLTVTSAQKNPTAFYLCASSIGLLAGHYDYTFGSGTRLTVV.

As for this clone: The read gets to within 3 residues of the CDR3 end, and the germline J gene fills in the rest. The chain has TRBV20-1 and TRBJ2-1, with D possibly matching TRBD2 (6 bases). Germline loops: CDR1 DFQATT, CDR2 SNEGSKA (reference sequence). The CDR3 extends over 13 amino acids. The V and J ends lost 5 bases and 2 bases respectively, with 10 bases between them. CDR3 bases read: TGCAGTGCTCAGAGCGGGCCCTACAATGAG. Protein sequence: CSAQSGPYNE. The whole CDR3 protein reads CSAQSGPYNEQFF.

A word on this clone: The observed sequence ends 3 residues before the CDR3 terminus, with the missing tail filled in from the germline J gene. This chain joins TRBV11-2 and TRBJ1-1; no clear D. The germline V and J ends were trimmed by 5 bases and 4 bases, with 8 bases remaining between them. The germline gives CDR1 SGHAT, CDR2 FQNNGV. CDR3 length: 12 residues. Here the CDR3 reads CASSPHGTEAFF. CDR3 bases read: TGTGCCAGCAGCCCCCACGGCACTGAA.

Turning to this clone: The CDR3 extends 3 residues past the end of the read, so its final part is completed from the germline J gene. The chain employs TRBV12-3 or TRBV12-4 and TRBJ1-1; D is unresolved. With 6 bases removed from V and 1 base from J, the gap between germline ends came to 9 bases. The CDR3 has 13 residues. The part of the CDR3 DNA that was read is TGTGCCAGCAGCCGCACACCGAACACTGAA. It encodes CASSRTPNTE. The complete CDR3 protein is CASSRTPNTEAFF.

A remark on this clone: Read coverage stops 3 residues before the CDR3 terminus; the germline J gene supplies the remainder. V is TRBV19 and J is TRBJ2-6; D is undetermined. Trimming shortened V by 4 bases and J by 0 bases, and 7 bases separated the two germline ends. The V gene's germline CDR1 is LNHDA and CDR2 SQIVND (reference sequence). This CDR3 region has 15 residues. The CDR3 loop reads CASSKVLSGANVLTF. The part of the CDR3 DNA that was read is TGTGCCAGTAGTAAGGTCCTCTCTGGGGCCAACGTC.

In regard to this clone: Relative to the germline gene, one junction end is altered; a read error may explain this. The CDR3 end is not reached by the read, which stops 3 residues before it; the germline J gene fills it in. The chain combines TRBV15 with TRBJ2-5, with D possibly matching TRBD1 (5 bases). Germline V CDR1 and CDR2: LNHNV, YYDKDF (reference sequence). The CDR3 extends over 12 amino acids. The CDR3 spells CASRQSVETQYF. CDR3 bases read: TGTGCCTCCAGACAGTCCGTGGAGACC.

As to this clone: The read ends 3 residues shy of where the CDR3 ends; the end is completed using the germline J gene. This rearrangement joins TRBV2 to TRBJ1-3, with D possibly being TRBD1 (5 bases). V shed 2 bases and J shed 0 bases, with 8 bases lying between them. The germline CDR1 and CDR2 sequences are SNHLY and FYNNEI. CDR3 length equals 15 residues. CDR3 amino acids: CASSERTLSGNTIYF. The sequenced CDR3 bases are TGTGCCAGCAGTGAACGGACACTCTCTGGAAACACC.